Below are 26 T cell receptor beta chains sequenced from a single sample in a study of regulatory T cells in long-lasting Graves disease. Construction of the TCR beta libraries employed iRepertoire HTBI primers in conjunction with Arm-PCR of CDR3 regions. TCRdb analysed the multiplex PCR reads with MiXCR anew, one entry per CDR3 protein. The repertoire holds hundreds of thousands of distinct CDR3 sequences, with about 15% as singletons. The time point was: newly diagnosed GD, antithyroid drugs for less than 3 months. PBMCs were the source of the RNA used for TCR sequencing. This sample was also put to use in a study of T cells in Graves' hyperthyroidism and ophthalmopathy.

The starting material was peripheral blood mononuclear cells (PBMCs), obtained at new diagnosis, from a patient treated with antithyroid drugs. The receptors derive from a woman between 25 and 40 years old with Graves disease.

This clonotype was recorded many times. V is TRBV2 and J is TRBJ1-5, with TRBD1 matching over 8 bases. The J segment lost 0 bases and the V segment lost 6 bases, leaving 7 bases of the junction unmatched. The germline V gene has CDR1 SNHLY and CDR2 FYNNEI. The CDR3 length is 16 residues. The CDR3 DNA reads TGTGCCAGCAGGGGTCAGGGGGCTAATAGCAATCAGCCCCAGCATTTT. This gives the protein CASRGQGANSNQPQHF.

This clonotype was found many times. V gene TRBV28 combines with J gene TRBJ2-3; D is uncertain. This CDR3 has 15 amino acids. V shed 8 bases and J shed 0 bases, with 15 bases lying between them. Germline CDR1 is MDHEN and CDR2 is SYDVKM. The CDR3 region is CASAQSAVSTDTQYF. The CDR3, as DNA: TGTGCCAGCGCCCAATCGGCGGTTAGCACAGATACGCAGTATTTT.

This clonotype has a count of ten or more. V and J are TRBV2 and TRBJ2-1; D gene ambiguous. The CDR3 covers 14 residues. Germline V gene sequence: CDR1 SNHLY, CDR2 FYNNEI. V shed 6 bases and J shed 2 bases, with 11 bases lying between them. The CDR3 region has the DNA TGTGCCAGCAGGTGGGCGGCTACCTACAATGAGCAGTTCTTC. This encodes CASRWAATYNEQFF.

For this clonotype: A much larger clone differs by one base, so this may be a read error. The rearrangement joins TRBV6-1 to TRBJ2-5; 8 nucleotides match TRBD1. The CDR3 extends over 12 amino acids. CDR1 is MNHNS, CDR2 SASEGT, per germline. CDR3 in amino acids: CASRTGKESQYF. The DNA for the CDR3 is TGTGCCAGCCGGACAGGGAAAGAGTCCCAGTACTTC.

Ten or more counts support this clonotype. The V call is TRBV10-3, the J call TRBJ2-1; a possible D gene is TRBD1 (5 bases). This CDR3 is 16 amino acids long. V was clipped by 2 bases and J by 0 bases, with 11 bases between them. Germline-derived CDR1 and CDR2 are ENHRY and SYGVKD. The CDR3: CAISERSGSSYNEQFF. DNA of the CDR3: TGTGCCATCAGTGAGAGGTCAGGGTCCTCCTACAATGAGCAGTTCTTC.

This clonotype was observed many times. This chain uses TRBV12-3 or TRBV12-4 with TRBJ1-2; D possibly corresponds to TRBD1 (5 bases). The CDR3 contains 13 residues. V was clipped by 3 bases and J by 5 bases, with 10 bases between them. CDR3 in amino acids: CASSLRTNYGYTF. CDR3 DNA: TGTGCCAGCAGTTTGAGGACAAATTATGGCTACACCTTC.

The chain has TRBV15 and TRBJ1-6; unclear D gene. This CDR3 contains 15 residues. V lost 4 bases, J lost 7 bases, and 14 bases lay in between. Per the germline V gene, CDR1 is LNHNV and CDR2 is YYDKDF (reference sequence). The CDR3 region has the DNA TGTGCCACCAGCATCGGTCGGGGTGACAATTCACCCCTCCACTTT. It encodes CATSIGRGDNSPLHF.

In this sample, this clonotype turned up many times. The genes are TRBV6-1 and TRBJ2-5; D may be TRBD2 (5 bases). The V gene lost 4 bases and the J gene lost 5 bases, with 14 bases spanning the gap. This CDR3 is 14 amino acids long. Germline V gives CDR1 MNHNS, CDR2 SASEGT. CDR3 in amino acids: CASSAGPTGETQYF. CDR3 DNA sequence: TGTGCCAGCAGTGCGGGCCCAACGGGGGAGACCCAGTACTTC.

The table lists this clonotype with many counts. The V call is TRBV27, the J call TRBJ1-5; D is ambiguous. Per germline, CDR1 MNHEY and CDR2 SMNVEV (reference sequence). Trimming took 6 bases from V and 0 from J, leaving 15 bases between them. The CDR3 sequence is 16 residues long. Here the CDR3 reads CASSSTWIYSNQPQHF. The CDR3 DNA reads TGTGCCAGCAGCAGCACGTGGATCTATAGCAATCAGCCCCAGCATTTT.

This clonotype was seen ten or more times. The genes are TRBV29-1 and TRBJ2-1; D not certain. The germline V and J ends were trimmed by 5 bases and 8 bases, with 19 bases remaining between them. Germline V gene data show CDR1 as SQVTM and CDR2 as ANQGSEA. CDR3 length: 14 residues. The DNA for the CDR3 is TGCAGCGTTCCCTACACACCCGGCGCCGATGAGCAGTTCTTC. It codes for CSVPYTPGADEQFF.

In this sample, this clonotype turned up a few times. This chain connects TRBV24-1 to TRBJ2-7, with 8 bases matching TRBD1. V was pared by 5 bases and J by 6 bases, with 17 bases of the junction left unmatched. Germline values: CDR1 KGHDR, CDR2 SFDVKD. This CDR3 is built from 17 residues. CDR3 sequence reads: CATSAGQGAFLLGEQYF. DNA of the CDR3: TGTGCCACCAGTGCTGGGCAGGGGGCCTTTCTCCTAGGCGAGCAGTACTTC.

This clonotype was picked up a small number of times. The chain employs TRBV15 and TRBJ2-7; tentative D call: TRBD1 (5 bases). V dropped 3 bases and J dropped 3 bases, with 15 bases sitting between them. Germline values: CDR1 LNHNV, CDR2 YYDKDF (reference sequence). The CDR3 contains 15 residues. CDR3 region: CATSSGRNQGYEQYF. For the CDR3, the DNA is TGTGCCACCAGCAGTGGGCGGAACCAGGGCTACGAGCAGTACTTC. Filled out from reference TRBV15 and TRBJ2-7, the complete variable domain reads DAMVIQNPRYQVTQFGKPVTLSCSQTLNHNVMYWYQQKSSQAPKLLFHYYDKDFNNEADTPDNFQSRRPNTSFCFLDIRSPGLGDTAMYLCATSSGRNQGYEQYFGPGTRLTVT.

This clonotype came up many times. The rearrangement links TRBV28 to TRBJ1-3, with a weak D call TRBD1 (5 bases). Germline V gene data show CDR1 as MDHEN and CDR2 as SYDVKM. This CDR3 contains 17 residues. V gave up 6 bases and J gave up 0 bases, with 18 bases separating them. CDR3 sequence: CASRQTPGRSSGNTIYF. DNA for the CDR3: TGTGCCAGCAGACAAACGCCGGGACGCTCCTCTGGAAACACCATATATTTT.

This clonotype has only a few counts. The rearrangement links TRBV20-1 to TRBJ1-4; D is undetermined. The CDR3 has 14 residues. V dropped 6 bases and J dropped 3 bases, with 14 bases sitting between them. CDR1 and CDR2 (germline): DFQATT, SNEGSKA (reference sequence). The CDR3 spells CSAKRPVPNEKLFF. DNA for the CDR3: TGCAGTGCAAAGAGACCGGTCCCTAATGAAAAACTGTTTTTT.

There are many counts of this clonotype. The chain uses TRBV29-1 and TRBJ1-1; D is possibly TRBD1 (5 bases). The germline V and J ends were trimmed by 5 bases and 7 bases, with 8 bases remaining between them. The CDR3 length is 10 residues. The germline V gene has CDR1 SQVTM and CDR2 ANQGSEA. CDR3 amino acids: CSVRDREAFF. CDR3 DNA sequence: TGCAGCGTTCGGGACCGTGAAGCTTTCTTT. Together with reference TRBV29-1 and TRBJ1-1, the CDR3 gives the full variable domain: SAVISQKPSRDICQRGTSLTIQCQVDSQVTMMFWYRQQPGQSLTLIATANQGSEATYESGFVIDKFPISRPNLTFSTLTVSNMSPEDSSIYLCSVRDREAFFGQGTRLTVV.

There are many counts of this clonotype. V and J are TRBV24-1 and TRBJ2-2, with D hard to call. The V gene's germline CDR1 is KGHDR and CDR2 SFDVKD. Trimming stripped 0 bases from V and 0 bases from J, with 4 bases between. CDR3 length equals 15 residues. This CDR3 reads CATSDLPPNTGELFF. In DNA form, the CDR3 reads TGTGCCACCAGTGATTTGCCACCGAACACCGGGGAGCTGTTTTTT.

This clonotype came up a few times. The chain carries TRBV15 and TRBJ2-1; 7 bases are shared with TRBD2. The V gene's germline CDR1 is LNHNV and CDR2 YYDKDF (reference sequence). J lost 5 bases, V lost 0 bases, and 7 bases had no gene match. CDR3 length: 16 residues. This chain's CDR3 is CATSRDWGAGNNEQFF. As DNA, the CDR3 is TGTGCCACCAGCAGAGACTGGGGAGCGGGAAACAATGAGCAGTTCTTC.

V usage is TRBV3-1 and J usage is TRBJ2-5, with 10 nucleotides matching TRBD2. The CDR3 is 18 residues long. The germline V gene encodes CDR1 LGHDT and CDR2 YNNKEL (reference sequence). After removal of 6 bases from V and 2 bases from J, the junction contained 15 bases not matched to a gene. As DNA, the CDR3 is TGTGCCAGCAGGGAGGGAACCCGAGCGGGAGGGCCGCAAGAGACCCAGTACTTC. This sequence encodes CASREGTRAGGPQETQYF.

The gene calls are TRBV6-1 and TRBJ2-1; 7 bases align to TRBD2. V was clipped by 3 bases and J by 13 bases; unmatched bases: 9. The V gene's germline CDR1 is MNHNS and CDR2 SASEGT. This CDR3 has 13 amino acids. CDR3 nucleotides: TGTGCCAGCAGTGATGGGACTACCGTTGGACAGTTCTTC. This encodes CASSDGTTVGQFF.

As concerns this clonotype: This may be a read error, as it is one base from a much larger clone. V is TRBV12-3 or TRBV12-4 and J is TRBJ2-4; 10 nucleotides match TRBD2. CDR3 length: 14 amino acids. The chain's CDR3 is CASGLGAGGEVQYF. CDR3 bases: TGTGCCAGCGGTTTAGGAGCGGGAGGGGAGGTTCAGTACTTC.

There are many counts of this clonotype. The chain has TRBV27 and TRBJ1-2; 9 bases are shared with TRBD1. The CDR3 contains 13 residues. The germline V gene encodes CDR1 MNHEY and CDR2 SMNVEV (reference sequence). The V segment lost 6 bases and the J segment 7 bases; nucleotides outside the gene matches: 6. CDR3 DNA: TGTGCCAGCAGGAAACAGGGACAGGGTGGCTACACCTTC. Protein product: CASRKQGQGGYTF.

On this clonotype: Germline and junction disagree at one end, which may indicate a read error. The V and J genes are TRBV7-2 and TRBJ2-2; D unresolved. Looked up from germline, CDR1 is SGHTA and CDR2 is FQGNSA. CDR3 length: 14 amino acids. Here the CDR3 DNA reads TGTGCCAGCGGCTTAAATGTTGATACCGGGGAGCTGTTTTTT. This sequence encodes CASGLNVDTGELFF.

V usage is TRBV19 and J usage is TRBJ2-5; D call uncertain. This CDR3 region has 14 residues. From germline, CDR1 is LNHDA and CDR2 SQIVND (reference sequence). Between the trimmed V and J ends, which lost 5 bases and 4 bases, there was a span of 14 bases. CDR3 loop: CASSAAVGRETQYF. CDR3 bases: TGTGCCAGTAGTGCGGCAGTAGGACGAGAGACCCAGTACTTC.

The rearrangement joins TRBV9 to TRBJ2-1, with 7 nucleotides matching TRBD2. The CDR3 extends over 13 amino acids. Germline V gene lookup returns CDR1 SGDLS and CDR2 YYNGEE. J was trimmed by 9 bases and V by 3 bases; bases with no gene match: 6. The CDR3 DNA follows: TGTGCCAGCAGCGGCCATGGGGAGGGTGAGCAGTTCTTC. Translated: CASSGHGEGEQFF.

In its sample, this clonotype was seen a few times. The chain combines TRBV28 with TRBJ2-3; a weak D match, TRBD1 (5 bases). The J call could be wrong; TRBJ2-5 is a better fit for the DNA end. The germline CDR1 and CDR2 sequences are MDHEN and SYDVKM. The CDR3 sequence is 15 residues long. Here the CDR3 reads CASRDEGAGKKTQYF. CDR3 DNA sequence: TGTGCCAGCCGAGACGAAGGGGCAGGGAAGAAGACCCAGTACTTC.

This sequence joins TRBV27 and TRBJ2-6, with D possibly TRBD1 on 6 matching bases. The germline gives CDR1 MNHEY, CDR2 SMNVEV (reference sequence). V lost 6 bases, J lost 0 bases, and 15 bases lay in between. The CDR3 is 17 residues long. The chain's CDR3 is CASRTGHGSSGANVLTF. The DNA of the CDR3 is TGTGCCAGCAGAACGGGACACGGAAGCTCTGGGGCCAACGTCCTGACTTTC.